This TCR beta chain was observed in a study of blood T cell repertoires in COVID-19. Method: immunoSEQ multiplex PCR; TCRdb's copy keeps in-frame clones and lacks some. The sample records around 450,000 clones, 90% being singletons. This clone has a single count. V was pared by 5 bases and J by 3 bases, with 10 bases between. Germline-derived CDR1 and CDR2 are MNHEY and SMNVEV (reference sequence). This CDR3 has 13 amino acids. The sequence derives from a young man who had recovered from COVID-19. The sequenced sample was PBMCs or T cells enriched from blood (not recorded which). The chain carries TRBV27 and TRBJ1-1; possible D gene TRBD1, 6 bases. CDR3 coding DNA: TGTGCCAGCAGTGACTCAGGGGACACTGAAGCTTTCTTT. Amino acids: CASSDSGDTEAFF.